Here is one TCR beta chain with its context. Its binding antigen is unknown. Base quality data are lacking; no much larger clone is found one base away. TCRdb shows the sequencer as Illumina NovaSeq 6000. Using 5'RACE with constant-segment primers, TCRalpha and TCRbeta cDNA libraries were constructed, with sample barcodes and unique molecular identifiers added in the process. RNA was extracted from every sample with Trizol reagent. Library amplification was performed in two PCR steps, and a second sample barcode and Illumina TruSeq adapters were introduced in the second step. Sequencing of the libraries was done on an Illumina NovaSeq, producing 2 x 150 bp paired-end reads. The paper's data handling went like this. Reads were demultiplexed and collapsed into UMI-guided consensus sequences with migec v1.2.7. Using mixcr v2.1.11, UMI consensuses were aligned to TRA and TRB V and J templates and then assembled into clonotypes. Clonotypes were classified as expanded or contracted when called significant by both edgeR and NoisET, with noise models trained on biological replicates. For edgeR calls, a false discovery rate-adjusted p below 0.01 and a log2 fold-change threshold of 1 were applied. As an exploratory analysis of dynamics, max-normalized trajectories of the 1000 most abundant clonotypes were examined with PCA combined with hierarchical clustering. Separately sequenced CD4+ and CD8+ repertoires were used to assign a CD4 or CD8 phenotype to each responding clone. TCRdb reran the public reads through fastp at Q25 and MiXCR, keeping productive beta chains. Under each unique CDR3 protein, matching rows form one entry showing the most common genes and DNA. The V and J calls reflect TCRdb's pipeline rather than the authors' work. A total of about 610,000 distinct CDR3 sequences appear in this sample, roughly a sixth of them only once. The ten most abundant clones make up just over 8% of the sample.

Ficoll-Paque density gradient centrifugation was the method used to isolate PBMCs. These data belong to a study of T-cell memory formation after mild COVID-19 (dated by TCRdb to about 2021). About the investigation overall: TCR sequence clusters from the two donors were largely donor specific. In a couple of donors, T-cell clones that expanded and contracted after mild COVID-19 were tracked by sequencing TCRalpha and TCRbeta repertoires over time. Two young, previously healthy adult volunteers made up the cohort, one male and one female. General study outcomes and caveats: SARS-CoV-2 specificity of the second-wave clones peaking on day 37 was not confirmed. From day 15 to 85, contracting clones showed balanced CD4/CD8 phenotypes, whereas a second wave of clones that expanded from day 15 to 37 leaned towards CD4+. Contracting CD4+ clones turned up mainly in the CM and EM memory subsets, whereas EMRA was where CD8+ clones were enriched. The detection of some responding clones in pre-infection memory suggests that pre-existing cross-reactive memory T cells joined the SARS-CoV-2 response. Only a couple of mild cases were covered by the study, and larger cohorts that include severe cases with pre-infection samples were considered necessary.

The source material was PBMCs or a T cell subset sorted from them (not recorded which). This sequence originates from an adult woman who had mild COVID-19 (a few samples of this study predate the infection). The sample titles of this study are shuffled in the database, so cell type and time point are left out; the donor was told from shared clones.

The encoded CDR3 is CASSEPLHADTQYF. The sequenced DNA is TGTGCCAGCAGTGAACCTCTCCATGCAGATACGCAGTATTTT. The rearrangement joined TRBV6-1 to TRBJ2-3, with an unclear D gene assignment. The germline V gene specifies MNHNS as CDR1 and SASEGT as CDR2. The CDR3 contains 14 residues, cysteine and phenylalanine counted. Just the 42-base CDR3 DNA is kept, in frame starting at base 1. V is clipped by 2 bases and J by 4 bases, and the sequence between their germline boundaries is 10 bases long.